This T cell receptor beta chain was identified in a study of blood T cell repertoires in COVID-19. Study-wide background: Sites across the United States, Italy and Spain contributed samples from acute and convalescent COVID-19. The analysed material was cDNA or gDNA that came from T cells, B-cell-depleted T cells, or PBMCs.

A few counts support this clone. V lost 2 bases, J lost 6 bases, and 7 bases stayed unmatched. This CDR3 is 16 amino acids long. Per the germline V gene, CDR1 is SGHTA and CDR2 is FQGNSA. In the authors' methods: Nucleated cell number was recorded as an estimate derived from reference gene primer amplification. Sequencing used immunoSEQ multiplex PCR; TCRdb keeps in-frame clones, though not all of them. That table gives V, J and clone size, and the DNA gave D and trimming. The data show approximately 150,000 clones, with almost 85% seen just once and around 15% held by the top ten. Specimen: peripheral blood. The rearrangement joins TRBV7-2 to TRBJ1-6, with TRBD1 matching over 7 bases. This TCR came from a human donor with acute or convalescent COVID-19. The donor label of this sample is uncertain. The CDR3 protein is CASSLYGGQFNSPLHF. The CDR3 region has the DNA TGTGCCAGCAGCTTATATGGGGGACAGTTTAATTCACCCCTCCACTTT.